This TCR beta chain was observed in a study of post-analysis software for immune sequencing data. Study findings and constraints: Included in a set of roughly five TRBV segments more frequent in patients than controls were TRBV5-6, TRBV5-1 and TRBV20-1. Versus controls, multiple sclerosis patients showed significantly lower diversity (normalized Chao1).

The CDR3 extends over 15 amino acids. Trimming at V came to 3 bases and at J to 2 bases, leaving 8 bases not matched to a gene. The V gene's germline CDR1 is DFQATT and CDR2 SNEGSKA (reference sequence). Note on this clonotype: Its antigen is currently unknown.

cDNA libraries of TCR beta carried unique molecular identifiers. From approximately 1 to 10 million T cells, roughly 0.5 million cDNA molecules were obtained. TCRdb passed the PCR reads through MiXCR, listing each CDR3 protein once. The data show 800,000 to 950,000 distinct CDR3 sequences, 53% seen once. The receptor comes from a girl aged 5 to 17 with multiple sclerosis. Sequencing used blood. V usage is TRBV20-1 and J usage is TRBJ2-7; TRBD2 agrees at 9 bases. The CDR3 coding sequence is TGCAGTGCTAGTACAGGAGCGGGAGGACCCTACGAGCAGTACTTC. This encodes CSASTGAGGPYEQYF.